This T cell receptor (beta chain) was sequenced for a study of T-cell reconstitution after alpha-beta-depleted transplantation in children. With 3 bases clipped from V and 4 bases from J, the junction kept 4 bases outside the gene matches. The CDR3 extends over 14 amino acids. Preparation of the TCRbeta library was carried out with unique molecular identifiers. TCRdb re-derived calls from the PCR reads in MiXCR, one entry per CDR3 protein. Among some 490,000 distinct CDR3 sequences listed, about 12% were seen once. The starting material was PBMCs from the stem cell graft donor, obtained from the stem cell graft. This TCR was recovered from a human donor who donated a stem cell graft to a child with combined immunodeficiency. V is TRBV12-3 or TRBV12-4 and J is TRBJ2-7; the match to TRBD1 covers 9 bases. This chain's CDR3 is CASSFDRGVYEQYF. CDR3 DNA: TGTGCCAGCAGTTTCGACAGGGGGGTTTACGAGCAGTACTTC.